This TCR beta chain was documented in a study of blood T cell repertoires in COVID-19 (TCRdb year 2020). Regarding the study in general: Samples covering the acute and convalescent phases of COVID-19 were provided by collaborators in the United States, Italy and Spain. The repertoires were released in a freely available public database intended as a resource for research on the immune response to SARS-CoV-2. The sample metadata nearly always contained a de-identified subject ID, COVID-19 status, age in years and sex. Where available, HLA class I and class II types were taken from metadata supplied by the sample provider and were not determined by assay-based typing. The prospective study material was composed of cDNA or gDNA derived from T cells, B-cell-depleted T cells, or PBMCs. The dataset comprised deeply sampled blood TCRbeta repertoires from subjects exposed to, actively infected with, or recovered from COVID-19. The samples were drawn from the first 160 participants of the ongoing ImmuneRACE study and from 950 to 1,500 subjects provided by 6 global collaborators.

On the study overall, not on this receptor specifically: The quantity of clinical and demographic metadata differed by source and by participant and was supplied without curation.

Whole blood was collected in K2EDTA tubes by collaborating institutions according to the institutions' own protocols. For TCRbeta analysis, collaborators shipped samples in one of three forms: frozen whole blood, isolated PBMCs, or DNA extracted from either of those sample types. The immunoSEQ Assay, a bias-controlled multiplex PCR, was used to amplify TCRbeta CDR3 regions from genomic DNA. The source study handled its data this way. Within the assay, amplification of reference gene primers was used to estimate how many nucleated cells each sample contained. To quantify the absolute abundance of each unique TCRbeta CDR3 rearrangement, sequence reads were collapsed and filtered. Productive Simpson clonality was computed per sample as the square root of Simpson's diversity index over productive rearrangements. The clones in this table, taken by TCRdb from immuneACCESS, are in-frame only. Not every clone is retained; where verified, under half of the shortfall comes from an unresolved V gene, and the cause of the rest is unknown. V and J calls plus clone size are reproduced from that table; the DNA served to infer D and trimming. The sample data list 100,000 to 150,000 clones, and 79% of these were observed just once. The leading ten clones occupy about 39% of the sample.

Turning to this clone: It lacks a known antigen. There are no base qualities to consult, and no much larger clone falls within one base.

Reading the germline V gene gives CDR1 LGHNA and CDR2 YSLEER. V is pared back by 0 bases and J by 1 base, with 19 bases lying between the germline termini. Measured from the cysteine to the phenylalanine, the CDR3 is 19 residues long. The kept DNA is CDR3 alone, 57 bases in frame from the first base. The chain couples TRBV4-3 to TRBJ2-4; a tentative D match to TRBD2 spans 5 bases. The clonotype originates from a man in his forties or fifties with active or convalescent COVID-19. The specimen sequenced was peripheral blood. The DNA is TGCGCCAGCAGCCAAGAGATCGGGGATTTGGTGGCGGCCAAAAACATTCAGTACTTC. This codes for CASSQEIGDLVAAKNIQYF.